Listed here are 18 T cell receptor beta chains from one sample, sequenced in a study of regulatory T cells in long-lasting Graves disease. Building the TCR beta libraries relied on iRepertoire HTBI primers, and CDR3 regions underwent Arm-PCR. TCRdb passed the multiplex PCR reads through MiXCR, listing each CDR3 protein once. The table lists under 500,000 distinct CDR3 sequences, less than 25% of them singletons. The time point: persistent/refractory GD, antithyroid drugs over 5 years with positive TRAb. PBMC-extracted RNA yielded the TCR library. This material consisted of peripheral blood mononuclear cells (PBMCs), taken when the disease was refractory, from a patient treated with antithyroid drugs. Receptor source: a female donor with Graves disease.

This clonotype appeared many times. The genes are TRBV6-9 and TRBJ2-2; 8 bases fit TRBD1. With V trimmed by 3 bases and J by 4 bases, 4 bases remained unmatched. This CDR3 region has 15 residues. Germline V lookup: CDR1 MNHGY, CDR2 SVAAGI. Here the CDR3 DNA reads TGTGCCAGCAGTTACGACAGGGGAGTCACCGGGGAGCTGTTTTTT. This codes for CASSYDRGVTGELFF.

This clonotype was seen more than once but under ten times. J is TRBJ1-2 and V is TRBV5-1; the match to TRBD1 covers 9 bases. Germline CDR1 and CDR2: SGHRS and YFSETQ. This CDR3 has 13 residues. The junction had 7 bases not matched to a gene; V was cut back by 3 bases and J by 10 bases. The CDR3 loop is CASSSTGDRDYTF. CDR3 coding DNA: TGCGCCAGCAGCTCCACCGGGGACAGGGACTACACCTTC.

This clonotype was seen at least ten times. The DNA of the CDR3 is TGTGCCAGCACCCTCGGGGGTGGCTACACCTTC. Residues: CASTLGGGYTF. The gene calls are TRBV28 and TRBJ1-2, with a possible D match to TRBD1 (5 bases). V was cut by 7 bases and J by 7 bases, with 10 bases left in between. Germline-derived CDR1 and CDR2 are MDHEN and SYDVKM. CDR3 length: 11 amino acids.

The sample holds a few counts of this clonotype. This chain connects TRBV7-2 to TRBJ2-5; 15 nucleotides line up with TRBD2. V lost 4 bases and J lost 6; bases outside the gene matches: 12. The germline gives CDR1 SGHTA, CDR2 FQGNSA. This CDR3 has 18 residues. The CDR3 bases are TGTGCCAGCAGCTCGTGGACTAGCGGGAGGGCCGCGGGCAAGACCCAGTACTTC. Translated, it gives CASSSWTSGRAAGKTQYF.

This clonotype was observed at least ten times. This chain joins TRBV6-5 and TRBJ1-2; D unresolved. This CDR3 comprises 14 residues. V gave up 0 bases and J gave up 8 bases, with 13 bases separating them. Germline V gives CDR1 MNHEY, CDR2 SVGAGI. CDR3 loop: CASSYSRAGRGYTF. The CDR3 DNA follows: TGTGCCAGCAGTTACTCGAGGGCGGGAAGAGGCTACACCTTC.

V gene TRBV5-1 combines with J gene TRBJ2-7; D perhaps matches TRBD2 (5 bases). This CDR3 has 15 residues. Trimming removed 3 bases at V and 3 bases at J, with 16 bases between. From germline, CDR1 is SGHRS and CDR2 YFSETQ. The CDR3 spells CASSYDGLEGYEQYF. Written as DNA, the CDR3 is TGCGCCAGCAGCTACGACGGCCTTGAGGGCTACGAGCAGTACTTC.

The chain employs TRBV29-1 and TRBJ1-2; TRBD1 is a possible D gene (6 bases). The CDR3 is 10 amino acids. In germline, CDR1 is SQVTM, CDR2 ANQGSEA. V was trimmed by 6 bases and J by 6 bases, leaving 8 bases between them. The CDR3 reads CSVWTDGYTF. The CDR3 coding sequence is TGCAGCGTATGGACAGATGGCTACACCTTC.

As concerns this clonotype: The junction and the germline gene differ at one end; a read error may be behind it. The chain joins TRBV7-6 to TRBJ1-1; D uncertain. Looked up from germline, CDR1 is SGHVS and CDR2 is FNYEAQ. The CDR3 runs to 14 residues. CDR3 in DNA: TGTGCCAGCAGCTTAGGATTGAGGTTCACTGGAGCTTTCTTT. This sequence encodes CASSLGLRFTGAFF. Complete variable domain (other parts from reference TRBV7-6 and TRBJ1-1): GAGVSQSPRYKVTKRGQDVALRCDPISGHVSLYWYRQALGQGPEFLTYFNYEAQQDKSGLPNDRFSAERPEGSISTLTIQRTEQRDSAMYRCASSLGLRFTGAFFGQGTRLTVV.

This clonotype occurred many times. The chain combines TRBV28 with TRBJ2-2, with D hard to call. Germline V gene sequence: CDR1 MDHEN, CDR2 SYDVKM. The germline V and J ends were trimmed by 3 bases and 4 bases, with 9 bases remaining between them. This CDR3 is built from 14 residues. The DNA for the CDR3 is TGTGCCAGCAGTTTCCTCCCCTCCACCGGGGAGCTGTTTTTT. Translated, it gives CASSFLPSTGELFF.

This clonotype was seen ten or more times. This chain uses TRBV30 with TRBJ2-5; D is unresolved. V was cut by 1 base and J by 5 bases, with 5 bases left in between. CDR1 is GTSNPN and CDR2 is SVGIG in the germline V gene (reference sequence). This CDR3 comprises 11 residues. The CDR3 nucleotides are TGTGCCTGGAGTGGGGCCGAGACCCAGTACTTC. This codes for CAWSGAETQYF.

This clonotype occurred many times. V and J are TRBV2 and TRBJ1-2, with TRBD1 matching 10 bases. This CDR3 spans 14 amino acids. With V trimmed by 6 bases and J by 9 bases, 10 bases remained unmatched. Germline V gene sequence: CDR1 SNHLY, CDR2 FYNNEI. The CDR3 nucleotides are TGTGCCAGCAGGCCCGGGACAGGGGCATCGAGCTACACCTTC. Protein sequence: CASRPGTGASSYTF.

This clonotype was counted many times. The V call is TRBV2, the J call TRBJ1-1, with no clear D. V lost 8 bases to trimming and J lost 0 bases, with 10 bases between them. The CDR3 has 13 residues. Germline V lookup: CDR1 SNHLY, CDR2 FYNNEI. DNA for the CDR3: TGTGCCAGCGGACGGAGCTTGAACACTGAAGCTTTCTTT. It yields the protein CASGRSLNTEAFF.

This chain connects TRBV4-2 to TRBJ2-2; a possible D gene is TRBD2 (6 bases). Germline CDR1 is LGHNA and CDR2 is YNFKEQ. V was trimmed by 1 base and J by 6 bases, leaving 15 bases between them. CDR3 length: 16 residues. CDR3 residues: CASSQAGAGTAGELFF. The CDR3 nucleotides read TGTGCCAGCAGCCAAGCAGGCGCGGGAACGGCCGGGGAGCTGTTTTTT.

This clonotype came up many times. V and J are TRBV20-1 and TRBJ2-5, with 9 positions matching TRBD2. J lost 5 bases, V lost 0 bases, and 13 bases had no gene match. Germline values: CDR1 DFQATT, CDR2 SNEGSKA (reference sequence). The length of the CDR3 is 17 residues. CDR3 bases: TGCAGTGCTAGAGATTTTGATAGCGGGAGACCGGCGGAGACCCAGTACTTC. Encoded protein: CSARDFDSGRPAETQYF.

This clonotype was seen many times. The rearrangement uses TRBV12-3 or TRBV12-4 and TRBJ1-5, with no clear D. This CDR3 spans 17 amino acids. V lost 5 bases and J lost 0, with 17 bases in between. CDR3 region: CASSPEGLVDSNQPQHF. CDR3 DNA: TGTGCCAGCAGTCCGGAGGGTTTGGTGGATAGCAATCAGCCCCAGCATTTT.

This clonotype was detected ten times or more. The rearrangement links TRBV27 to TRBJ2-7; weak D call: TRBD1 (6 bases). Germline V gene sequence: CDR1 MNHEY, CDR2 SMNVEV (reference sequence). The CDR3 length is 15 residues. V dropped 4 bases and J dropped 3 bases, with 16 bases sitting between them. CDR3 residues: CASSSYRVPHYEQYF. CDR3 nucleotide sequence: TGTGCCAGCAGTTCTTACAGGGTGCCCCACTACGAGCAGTACTTC.

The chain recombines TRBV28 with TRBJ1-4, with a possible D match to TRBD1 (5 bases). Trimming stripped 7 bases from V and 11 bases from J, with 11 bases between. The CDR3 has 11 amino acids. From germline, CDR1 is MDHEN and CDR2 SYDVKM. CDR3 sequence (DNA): TGTGCCAGCACCCCGGGGGGTAAACTGTTTTTT. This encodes CASTPGGKLFF.

The CDR3 sequence: CSVGQGLTETQYF. The CDR3 coding sequence is TGCAGCGTCGGACAGGGGTTAACAGAGACCCAGTACTTC. The chain has TRBV29-1 and TRBJ2-5, with 9 bases aligning to TRBD1. The V gene's germline CDR1 is SQVTM and CDR2 ANQGSEA. J was trimmed by 4 bases and V by 6 bases; bases with no gene match: 6. This CDR3 is built from 13 residues.